The entry below describes one TCR beta chain. Its antigen is not known. The length of the CDR3 is 15 residues. Germline-derived CDR1 and CDR2 are LNHDA and SQIVND (reference sequence). V trimming: 3 bases; J trimming: 3 bases; junction bases outside the gene matches: 4. In the PCR, 60 Vbeta and 13 Jbeta primers were used. Measured with immunoSEQ multiplex PCR; TCRdb has only the in-frame clones, and not every one. Of 90,000 to 100,000 clones in the sample, under 70% were seen once. The sample comes from a study of cytomegalovirus exposure and HLA in healthy donors. Study results and caveats: Exclusion applied to some V segments, including TRBV6-2 and TRBV6-3, as they were indistinguishable.

Sequenced input: PBMCs. The sequence came from a middle-aged man in good health and CMV-seronegative. The V gene is TRBV19, the J gene TRBJ2-1; 8 bases align to TRBD2. CDR3 residues: CASSMAGGDYNEQFF. DNA of the CDR3: TGTGCCAGTAGTATGGCCGGGGGGGACTACAATGAGCAGTTCTTC.